This T cell receptor beta chain was sequenced during a study of OX40 agonist ivuxolimab in advanced cancers. Points from the study as a whole: On average, CD8+ T cells had more expanded clones than CD4+.

The germline gives CDR1 SGHTA, CDR2 FQGTGA. This CDR3 region has 12 residues. V was pared by 4 bases and J by 10 bases, with 2 bases of the junction left unmatched. A word on this clone: What it binds is not known.

Clones were read by immunoSEQ multiplex PCR, and TCRdb kept only the in-frame ones, dropping some. The sample yields 90,000 to 120,000 clones, 85% to 95% seen once. The sequenced sample was CD4+ or CD8+ T cells sorted from blood, obtained in a trial of the OX40 agonist ivuxolimab. This rearrangement joins TRBV7-3 to TRBJ2-2; 8 bases match TRBD1. The clonotype comes from an adult with an advanced solid tumor such as melanoma, head and neck, liver or kidney cancer. In DNA, the CDR3 is TGTGCCAGCAGCTCCCAGGGGGCGGAGCTGTTTTTT. It is translated as CASSSQGAELFF. Filled out from reference TRBV7-3 and TRBJ2-2, the complete variable domain reads GAGVSQTPSNKVTEKGKYVELRCDPISGHTALYWYRQSLGQGPEFLIYFQGTGAADDSGLPNDRFFAVRPEGSVSTLKIQRTERGDSAVYLCASSSQGAELFFGEGSRLTVL.